This TCR beta chain was recorded in a study of shared clonotypes between healthy human individuals. CD4+ cells were split into CD45RA+ naive and CD45RA-negative memory subsets. The germline V gene has CDR1 MNHEY and CDR2 SVGAGI. The V end was cut by 5 bases, the J end by 0 bases, with 14 bases between. This CDR3 contains 15 residues. Sequenced by immunoSEQ multiplex PCR; TCRdb stores in-frame clones only, minus some. The sample records 2 million to 2.5 million clones, approximately 94% being singletons. V is TRBV6-5 and J is TRBJ2-7; either TRBD1 or TRBD2 may fit D (5 bases each). This clonotype was sampled from a man aged 18-30 years in good health. The material sequenced was naive CD4+ T cells sorted from blood. Subset described: CD45RA+ positively selected. In DNA form, the CDR3 reads TGTGCCAGCAGTCGAGGGGCTAGTAGCTCCTACGAGCAGTACTTC. The encoded protein is CASSRGASSSYEQYF.